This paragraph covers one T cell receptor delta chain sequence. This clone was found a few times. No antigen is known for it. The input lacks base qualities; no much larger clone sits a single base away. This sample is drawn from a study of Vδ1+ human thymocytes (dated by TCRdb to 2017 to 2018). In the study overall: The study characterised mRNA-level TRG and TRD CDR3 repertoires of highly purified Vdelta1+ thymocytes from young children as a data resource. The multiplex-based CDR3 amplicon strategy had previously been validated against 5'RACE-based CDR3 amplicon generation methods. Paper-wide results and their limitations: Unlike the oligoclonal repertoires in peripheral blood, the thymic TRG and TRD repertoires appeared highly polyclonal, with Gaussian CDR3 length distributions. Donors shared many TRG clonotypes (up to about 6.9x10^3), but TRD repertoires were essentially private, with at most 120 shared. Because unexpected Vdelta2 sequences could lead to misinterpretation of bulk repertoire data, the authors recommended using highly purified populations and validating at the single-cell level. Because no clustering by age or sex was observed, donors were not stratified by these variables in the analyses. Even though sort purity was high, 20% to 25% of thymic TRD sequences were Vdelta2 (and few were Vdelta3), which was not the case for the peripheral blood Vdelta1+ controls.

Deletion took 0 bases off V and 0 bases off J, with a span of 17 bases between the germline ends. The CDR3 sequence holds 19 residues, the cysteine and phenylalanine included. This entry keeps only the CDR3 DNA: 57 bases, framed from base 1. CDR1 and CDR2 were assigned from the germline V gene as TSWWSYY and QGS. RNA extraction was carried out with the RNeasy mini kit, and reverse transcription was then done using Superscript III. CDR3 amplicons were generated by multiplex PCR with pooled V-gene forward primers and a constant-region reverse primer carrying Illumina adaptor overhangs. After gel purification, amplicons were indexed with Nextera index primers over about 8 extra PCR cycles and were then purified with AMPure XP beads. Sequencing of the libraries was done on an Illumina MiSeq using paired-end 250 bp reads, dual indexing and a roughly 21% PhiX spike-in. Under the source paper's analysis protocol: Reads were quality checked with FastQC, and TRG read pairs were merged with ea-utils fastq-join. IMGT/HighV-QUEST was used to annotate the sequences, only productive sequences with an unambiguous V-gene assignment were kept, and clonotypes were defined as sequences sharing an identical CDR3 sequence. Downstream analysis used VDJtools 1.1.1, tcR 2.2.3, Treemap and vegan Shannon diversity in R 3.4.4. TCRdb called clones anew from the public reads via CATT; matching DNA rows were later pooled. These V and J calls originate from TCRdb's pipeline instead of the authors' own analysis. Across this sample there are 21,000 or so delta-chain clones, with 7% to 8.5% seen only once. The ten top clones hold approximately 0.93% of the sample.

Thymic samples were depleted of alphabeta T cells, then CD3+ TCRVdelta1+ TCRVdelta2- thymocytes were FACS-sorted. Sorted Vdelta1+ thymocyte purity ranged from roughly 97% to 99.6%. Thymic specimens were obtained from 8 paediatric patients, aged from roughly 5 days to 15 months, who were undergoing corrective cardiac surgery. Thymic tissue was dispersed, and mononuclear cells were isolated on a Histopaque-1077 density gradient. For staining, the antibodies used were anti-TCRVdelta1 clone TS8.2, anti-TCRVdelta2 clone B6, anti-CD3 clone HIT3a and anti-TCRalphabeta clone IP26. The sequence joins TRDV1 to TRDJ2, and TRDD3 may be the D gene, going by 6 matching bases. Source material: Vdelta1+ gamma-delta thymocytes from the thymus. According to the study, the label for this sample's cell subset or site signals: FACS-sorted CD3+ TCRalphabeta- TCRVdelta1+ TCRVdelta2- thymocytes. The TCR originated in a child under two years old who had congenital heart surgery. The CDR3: CALGELAARGTALTAQLFF. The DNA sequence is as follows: TGTGCTCTTGGGGAACTCGCGGCTAGGGGGACTGCTTTGACAGCACAACTCTTCTTT.